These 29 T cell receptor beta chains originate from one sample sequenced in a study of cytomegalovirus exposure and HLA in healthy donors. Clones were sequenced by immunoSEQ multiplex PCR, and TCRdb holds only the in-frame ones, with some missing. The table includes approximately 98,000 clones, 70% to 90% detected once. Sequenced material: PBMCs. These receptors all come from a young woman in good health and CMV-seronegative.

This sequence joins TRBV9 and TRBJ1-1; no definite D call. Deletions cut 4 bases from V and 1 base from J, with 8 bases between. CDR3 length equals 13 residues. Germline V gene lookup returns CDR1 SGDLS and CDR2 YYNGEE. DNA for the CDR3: TGTGCCAGCAGCCGGGGAGCGAACACTGAAGCTTTCTTT. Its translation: CASSRGANTEAFF.

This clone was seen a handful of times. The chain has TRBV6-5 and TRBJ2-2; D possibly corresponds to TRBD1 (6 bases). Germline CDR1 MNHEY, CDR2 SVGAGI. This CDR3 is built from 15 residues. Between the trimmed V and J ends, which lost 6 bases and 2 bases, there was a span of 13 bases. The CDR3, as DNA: TGTGCCAGCAGCCGTGACAGGAGAAACACCGGGGAGCTGTTTTTT. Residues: CASSRDRRNTGELFF.

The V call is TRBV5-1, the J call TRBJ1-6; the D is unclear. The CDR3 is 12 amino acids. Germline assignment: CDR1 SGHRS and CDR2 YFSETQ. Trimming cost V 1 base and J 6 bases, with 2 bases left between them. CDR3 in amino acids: CASSLLNSPLHF. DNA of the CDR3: TGCGCCAGCAGCTTGCTTAATTCACCCCTCCACTTT.

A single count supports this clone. In nucleotides, the CDR3 is TGTGCCAGCAGTCGGACAGCGCCCTCGGGCTACACCTTC. Residues: CASSRTAPSGYTF. The chain carries TRBV6-6 and TRBJ1-2; possible D gene TRBD1, 6 bases. The germline V gene has CDR1 MNHNY and CDR2 SVGAGI (reference sequence). The length of the CDR3 is 13 residues. Trimming cost V 5 bases and J 8 bases, with 15 bases left between them.

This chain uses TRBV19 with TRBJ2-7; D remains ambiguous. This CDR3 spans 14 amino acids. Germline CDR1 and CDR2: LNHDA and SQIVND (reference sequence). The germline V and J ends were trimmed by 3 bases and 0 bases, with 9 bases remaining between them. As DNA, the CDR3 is TGTGCCAGTAGTATCCGCGCAAGCTCCTACGAGCAGTACTTC. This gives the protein CASSIRASSYEQYF.

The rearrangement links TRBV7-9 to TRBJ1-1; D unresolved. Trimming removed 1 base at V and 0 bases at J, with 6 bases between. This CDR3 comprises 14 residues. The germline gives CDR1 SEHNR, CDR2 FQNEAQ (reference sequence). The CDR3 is CASSLVSMNTEAFF. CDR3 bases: TGTGCCAGCAGCTTAGTTTCTATGAACACTGAAGCTTTCTTT.

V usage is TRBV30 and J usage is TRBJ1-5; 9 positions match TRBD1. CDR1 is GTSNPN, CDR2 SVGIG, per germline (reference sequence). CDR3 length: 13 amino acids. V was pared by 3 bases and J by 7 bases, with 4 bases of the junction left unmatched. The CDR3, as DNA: TGTGCCTGGAGCCGGGACAGGGACCAGCCCCAGCATTTT. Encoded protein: CAWSRDRDQPQHF.

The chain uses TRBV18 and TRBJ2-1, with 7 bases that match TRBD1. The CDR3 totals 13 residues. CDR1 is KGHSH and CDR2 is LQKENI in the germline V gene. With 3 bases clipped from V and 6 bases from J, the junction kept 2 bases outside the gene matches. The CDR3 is CASSPGTANEQFF. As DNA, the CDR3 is TGTGCCAGCTCACCCGGGACAGCCAATGAGCAGTTCTTC.

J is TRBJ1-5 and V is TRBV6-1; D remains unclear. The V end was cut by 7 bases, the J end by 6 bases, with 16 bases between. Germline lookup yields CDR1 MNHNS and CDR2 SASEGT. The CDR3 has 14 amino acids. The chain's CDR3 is CASNIGKEAQPQHF. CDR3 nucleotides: TGTGCCAGCAATATCGGGAAGGAAGCTCAGCCCCAGCATTTT.

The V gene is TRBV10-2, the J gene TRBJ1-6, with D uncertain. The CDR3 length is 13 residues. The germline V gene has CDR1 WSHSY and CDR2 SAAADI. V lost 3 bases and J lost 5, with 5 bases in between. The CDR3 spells CASSEQNNSPLHF. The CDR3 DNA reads TGCGCCAGCAGTGAACAGAATAATTCACCCCTCCACTTT.

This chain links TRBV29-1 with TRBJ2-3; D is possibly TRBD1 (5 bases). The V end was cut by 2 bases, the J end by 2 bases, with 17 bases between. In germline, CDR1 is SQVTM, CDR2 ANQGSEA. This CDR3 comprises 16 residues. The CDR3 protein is CSVEYWQGENTDTQYF. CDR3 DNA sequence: TGCAGCGTTGAATATTGGCAGGGCGAGAACACAGATACGCAGTATTTT.

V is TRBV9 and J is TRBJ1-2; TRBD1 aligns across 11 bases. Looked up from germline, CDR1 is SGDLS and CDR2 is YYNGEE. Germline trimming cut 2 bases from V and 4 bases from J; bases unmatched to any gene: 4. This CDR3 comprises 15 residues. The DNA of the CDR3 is TGTGCCAGCAGCGTCGGACAGGGGGCGAGCTATGGCTACACCTTC. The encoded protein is CASSVGQGASYGYTF.

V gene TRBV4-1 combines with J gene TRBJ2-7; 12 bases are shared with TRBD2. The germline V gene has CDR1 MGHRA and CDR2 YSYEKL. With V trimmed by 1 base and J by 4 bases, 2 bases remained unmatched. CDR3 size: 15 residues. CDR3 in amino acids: CASSQGTSGIYEQYF. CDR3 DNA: TGCGCCAGCAGCCAAGGGACTAGCGGGATTTACGAGCAGTACTTC.

The CDR3 DNA follows: TGTGCCTGGAGTAAAGGCCCTAGCGGGCAGCCCCAGCATTTT. Amino acid sequence: CAWSKGPSGQPQHF. The chain links TRBV30 to TRBJ1-5; D is unclear. This CDR3 has 14 amino acids. Germline CDR1 and CDR2: GTSNPN and SVGIG (reference sequence). V gave up 2 bases and J gave up 7 bases, with 15 bases separating them.

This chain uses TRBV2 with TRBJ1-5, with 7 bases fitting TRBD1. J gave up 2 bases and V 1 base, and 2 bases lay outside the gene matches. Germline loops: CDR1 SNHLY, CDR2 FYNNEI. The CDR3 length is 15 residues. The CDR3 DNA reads TGTGCCAGCAGTGAAGGGCAGGGGGGCAATCAGCCCCAGCATTTT. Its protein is CASSEGQGGNQPQHF.

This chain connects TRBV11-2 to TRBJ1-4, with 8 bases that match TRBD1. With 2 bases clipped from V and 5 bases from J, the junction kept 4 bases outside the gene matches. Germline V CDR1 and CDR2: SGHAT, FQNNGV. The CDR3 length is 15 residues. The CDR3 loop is CASSLSTGANEKLFF. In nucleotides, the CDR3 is TGTGCCAGCAGCTTATCGACAGGGGCGAATGAAAAACTGTTTTTT.

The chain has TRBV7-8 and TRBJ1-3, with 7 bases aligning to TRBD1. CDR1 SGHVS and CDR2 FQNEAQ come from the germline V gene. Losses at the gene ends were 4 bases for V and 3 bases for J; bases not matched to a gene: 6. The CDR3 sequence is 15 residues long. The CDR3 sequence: CASSSGTAIGNTIYF. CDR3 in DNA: TGTGCCAGCAGCTCCGGGACAGCAATTGGAAACACCATATATTTT.

The CDR3 spells CASSEQGTAPLHF. CDR3 DNA sequence: TGTGCCAGCAGTGAACAGGGGACGGCCCCCCTCCACTTT. J is TRBJ1-6 and V is TRBV2, with a tentative D call TRBD1 (6 bases). Germline V gene lookup returns CDR1 SNHLY and CDR2 FYNNEI. The V gene lost 2 bases and the J gene lost 13 bases, with 12 bases spanning the gap. The CDR3 runs to 13 residues.

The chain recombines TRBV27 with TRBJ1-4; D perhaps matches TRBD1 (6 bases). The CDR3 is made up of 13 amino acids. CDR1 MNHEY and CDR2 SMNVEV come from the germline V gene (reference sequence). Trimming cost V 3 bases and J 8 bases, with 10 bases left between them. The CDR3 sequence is CASSFAGEEKLFF. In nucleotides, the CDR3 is TGTGCCAGCAGTTTTGCAGGGGAAGAAAAACTGTTTTTT.

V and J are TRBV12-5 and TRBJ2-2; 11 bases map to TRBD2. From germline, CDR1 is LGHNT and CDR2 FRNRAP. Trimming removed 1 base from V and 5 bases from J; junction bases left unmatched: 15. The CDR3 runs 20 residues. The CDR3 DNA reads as TGTGCTAGTGGTTTGGGGGAAAAGATGCTAGCGGGGGGCAGTACCGGGGAGCTGTTTTTT. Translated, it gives CASGLGEKMLAGGSTGELFF.

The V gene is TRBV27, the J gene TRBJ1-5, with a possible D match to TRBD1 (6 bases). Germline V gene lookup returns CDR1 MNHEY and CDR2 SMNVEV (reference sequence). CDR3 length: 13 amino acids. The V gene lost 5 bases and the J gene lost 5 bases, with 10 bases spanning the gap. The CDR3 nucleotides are TGTGCCAGCAGTGTCAGGGGTGATCAGCCCCAGCATTTT. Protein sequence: CASSVRGDQPQHF.

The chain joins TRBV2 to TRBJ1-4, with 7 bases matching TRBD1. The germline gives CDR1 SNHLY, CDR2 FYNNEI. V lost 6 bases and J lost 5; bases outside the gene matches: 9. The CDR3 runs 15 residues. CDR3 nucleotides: TGTGCCAGCAGACGGGGGACAGCACCAAATGAAAAACTGTTTTTT. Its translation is CASRRGTAPNEKLFF.

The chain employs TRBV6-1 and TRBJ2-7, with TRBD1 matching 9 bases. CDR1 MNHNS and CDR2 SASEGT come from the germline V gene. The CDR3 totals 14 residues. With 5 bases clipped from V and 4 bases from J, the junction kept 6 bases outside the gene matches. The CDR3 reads CASSTGTGRYEQYF. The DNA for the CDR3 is TGTGCCAGCAGTACCGGGACAGGGAGGTACGAGCAGTACTTC.

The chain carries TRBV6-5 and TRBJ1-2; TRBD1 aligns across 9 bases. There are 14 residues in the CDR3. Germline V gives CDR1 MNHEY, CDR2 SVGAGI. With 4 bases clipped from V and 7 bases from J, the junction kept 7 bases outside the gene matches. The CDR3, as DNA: TGTGCCAGCAGTTCTACAGGGGGCATTTCTGGCTACACCTTC. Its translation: CASSSTGGISGYTF.

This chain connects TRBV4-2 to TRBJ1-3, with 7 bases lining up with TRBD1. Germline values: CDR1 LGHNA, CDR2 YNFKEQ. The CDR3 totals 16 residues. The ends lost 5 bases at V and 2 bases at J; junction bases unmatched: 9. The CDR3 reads CASSGTAFSAGNTIYF. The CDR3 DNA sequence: TGTGCCAGCAGCGGGACAGCTTTCTCTGCTGGAAACACCATATATTTT.

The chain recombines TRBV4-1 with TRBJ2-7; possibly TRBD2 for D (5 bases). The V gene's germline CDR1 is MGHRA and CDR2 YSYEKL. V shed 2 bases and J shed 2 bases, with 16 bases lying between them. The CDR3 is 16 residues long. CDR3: CASSQLSDSNTYEQYF. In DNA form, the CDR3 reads TGCGCCAGCAGCCAACTATCGGACTCCAATACCTACGAGCAGTACTTC.

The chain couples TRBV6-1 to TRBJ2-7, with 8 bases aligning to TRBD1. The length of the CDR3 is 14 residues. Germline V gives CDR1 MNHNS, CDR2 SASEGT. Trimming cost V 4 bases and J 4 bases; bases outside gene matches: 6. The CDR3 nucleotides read TGTGCCAGCAGTGGGCGACAGGGGCAGTACGAGCAGTACTTC. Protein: CASSGRQGQYEQYF.

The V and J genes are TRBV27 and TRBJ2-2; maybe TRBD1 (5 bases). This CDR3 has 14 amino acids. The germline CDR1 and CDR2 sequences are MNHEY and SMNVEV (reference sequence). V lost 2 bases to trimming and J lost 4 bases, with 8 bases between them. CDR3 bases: TGTGCCAGCAGTTTAATAGGGGTCACCGGGGAGCTGTTTTTT. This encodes CASSLIGVTGELFF.

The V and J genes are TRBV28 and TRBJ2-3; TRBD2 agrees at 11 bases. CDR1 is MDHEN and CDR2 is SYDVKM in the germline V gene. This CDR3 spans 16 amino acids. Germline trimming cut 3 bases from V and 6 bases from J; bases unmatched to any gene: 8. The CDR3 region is CASSFISGGASDTQYF. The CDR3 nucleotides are TGTGCCAGCAGTTTCATTAGCGGGGGGGCCTCGGATACGCAGTATTTT. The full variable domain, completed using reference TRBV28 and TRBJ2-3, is DVKVTQSSRYLVKRTGEKVFLECVQDMDHENMFWYRQDPGLGLRLIYFSYDVKMKEKGDIPEGYSVSREKKERFSLILESASTNQTSMYLCASSFISGGASDTQYFGPGTRLTVL.